The 3 T cell receptor beta chains presented below share a single source sample, sequenced in a study of CD8 T cells in Susac syndrome (dated by TCRdb to the late 2010s). Library creation used the immunoSEQ multiplex PCR assay. RNA was extracted with the RNeasy kit and 0.5 to 1 ug was reverse transcribed using random hexamers. TCRdb reprocessed the public reads (quality trimming at Q25 with fastp, clone calling with MiXCR) and kept in-frame beta chains. Each record represents a unique CDR3 protein, reported with the most common genes and DNA among its rows. This sample has hundreds of thousands of distinct CDR3 sequences in its table, and 80% to 95% of those were observed once. The ten most abundant clones make up about 0.12% of the sample. Material for sequencing was CD8+ T cells from PBMCs. These receptors all stem from a human donor with multiple sclerosis.

The chain employs TRBV30 and TRBJ1-5; D is perhaps TRBD1 (5 bases). Trimming removed 2 bases at V and 0 bases at J, with 8 bases between. Germline V gives CDR1 GTSNPN, CDR2 SVGIG (reference sequence). This CDR3 comprises 14 residues. CDR3 DNA sequence: TGTGCCTGGAGTCAGGGCTATAGCAATCAGCCCCAGCATTTT. Protein sequence: CAWSQGYSNQPQHF.

The chain uses TRBV3-1 and TRBJ2-7; possibly TRBD2 for D (7 bases). The CDR3 is 15 residues long. The V end lost 0 bases, the J end lost 6 bases, and 15 bases lay between the germline ends. Germline values: CDR1 LGHDT, CDR2 YNNKEL (reference sequence). In DNA form, the CDR3 reads TGTGCCAGCAGCCAAGATCCGGGGGGCGGTTCCGAGCAGTACTTC. This gives the protein CASSQDPGGGSEQYF.

The chain recombines TRBV15 with TRBJ2-3; 8 nucleotides align to TRBD2. V lost 0 bases, J lost 6 bases, and 8 bases stayed unmatched. CDR1 and CDR2 (germline): LNHNV, YYDKDF (reference sequence). The CDR3 is made up of 16 amino acids. CDR3 in amino acids: CATSRDRGLVPDTQYF. The CDR3 DNA reads TGTGCCACCAGCAGAGATAGGGGACTAGTTCCTGATACGCAGTATTTT.